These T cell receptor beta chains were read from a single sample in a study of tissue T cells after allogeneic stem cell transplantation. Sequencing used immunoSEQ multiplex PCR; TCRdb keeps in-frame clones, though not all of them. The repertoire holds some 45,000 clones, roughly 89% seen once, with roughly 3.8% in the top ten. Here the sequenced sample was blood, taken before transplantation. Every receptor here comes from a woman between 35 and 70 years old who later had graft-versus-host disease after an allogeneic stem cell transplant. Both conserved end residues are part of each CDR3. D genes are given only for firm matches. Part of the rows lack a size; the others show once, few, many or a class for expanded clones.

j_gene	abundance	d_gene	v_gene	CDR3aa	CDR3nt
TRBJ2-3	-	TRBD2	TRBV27	CASSLSGTSAQDTQYF	TGTGCCAGCAGTTTATCGGGGACTAGCGCTCAAGATACGCAGTATTTT
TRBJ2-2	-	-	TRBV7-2	CASSLAGGTGELFF	TGTGCCAGCAGCTTAGCGGGAGGTACCGGGGAGCTGTTTTTT
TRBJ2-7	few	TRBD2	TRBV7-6	CASSLSTSGVYEQYF	TGTGCCAGCAGCTTAAGCACTAGCGGTGTGTACGAGCAGTACTTC
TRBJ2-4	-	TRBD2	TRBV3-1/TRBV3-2	CASSQDQTSGKGNIQYF	TGTGCCAGCAGCCAAGATCAGACTAGCGGGAAGGGGAACATTCAGTACTTC
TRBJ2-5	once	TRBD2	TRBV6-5	CASSYSGTSGETQYF	TGTGCCAGCAGTTATTCCGGGACTAGCGGGGAGACCCAGTACTTC
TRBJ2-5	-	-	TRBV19	CASSIGGIETQYF	TGTGCCAGTAGTATCGGCGGGATCGAGACCCAGTACTTC
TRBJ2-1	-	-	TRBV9	CASSVGEYNEQFF	TGTGCCAGCAGCGTAGGGGAATACAATGAGCAGTTCTTC
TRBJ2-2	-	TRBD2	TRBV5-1	CASSLVAGGGVGELFF	TGCGCCAGCAGCTTGGTAGCGGGAGGAGGAGTCGGGGAGCTGTTTTTT
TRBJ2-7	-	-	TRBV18	CASSPPAATSYEQYF	TGTGCCAGCTCACCACCGGCAGCGACCTCCTACGAGCAGTACTTC
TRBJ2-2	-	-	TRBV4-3	CASSIQENTGELFF	TGCGCCAGCAGCATCCAGGAAAACACCGGGGAGCTGTTTTTT
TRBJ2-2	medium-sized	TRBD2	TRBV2	CASSEEGLGNTGELFF	TGTGCCAGCAGTGAGGAAGGACTAGGGAACACCGGGGAGCTGTTTTTT
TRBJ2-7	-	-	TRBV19	CASSFTDTYEQYF	TGTGCCAGTAGTTTTACAGACACCTACGAGCAGTACTTC
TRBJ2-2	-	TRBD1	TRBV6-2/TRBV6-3	CASSWSVRQGTRNTGELFF	TGTGCCAGCAGTTGGTCGGTTAGACAGGGTACTCGGAACACCGGGGAGCTGTTTTTT
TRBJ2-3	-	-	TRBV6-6	CASSYLGVGTDTQYF	TGTGCCAGCAGTTACTTGGGAGTGGGCACAGATACGCAGTATTTT
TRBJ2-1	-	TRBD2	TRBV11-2	CASRQLAIAYNEQFF	TGTGCCAGCCGCCAACTAGCGATCGCCTACAATGAGCAGTTCTTC